This T cell receptor (beta chain) was sequenced during a study of T cell responses to AZD1222 COVID-19 vaccine. Study-level information: It was second doses at about 4 or about 12 weeks that were pooled.

About this clone itself: Its target is not known.

Germline assignment: CDR1 LNHDA and CDR2 SQIVND (reference sequence). This CDR3 is 18 amino acids long. V lost 3 bases to trimming and J lost 4 bases; unmatched junction nucleotides: 12. Produced via immunoSEQ multiplex PCR; TCRdb's table is partial and in-frame only. Here the sample spans about 140,000 clones, approximately 90% being singletons. Findings and limits, study-wide: Repertoires were obtained solely post-peak T cell response. Following two doses of AZD1222, Spike-specific TCR breadth and depth rose. Mostly white British, mostly female donors; authors suggested clonal diversity may be underestimated.

This chain links TRBV19 with TRBJ2-2, with TRBD2 identical over 9 bases. The sequenced sample was peripheral blood, obtained on day 0 of AZD1222 vaccination. The sequence derives from an adult in good health. The CDR3 coding sequence is TGTGCCAGTAGTATGGGGCTAGCGGGACCCCCGGGCACCGGGGAGCTGTTTTTT. It is translated as CASSMGLAGPPGTGELFF.